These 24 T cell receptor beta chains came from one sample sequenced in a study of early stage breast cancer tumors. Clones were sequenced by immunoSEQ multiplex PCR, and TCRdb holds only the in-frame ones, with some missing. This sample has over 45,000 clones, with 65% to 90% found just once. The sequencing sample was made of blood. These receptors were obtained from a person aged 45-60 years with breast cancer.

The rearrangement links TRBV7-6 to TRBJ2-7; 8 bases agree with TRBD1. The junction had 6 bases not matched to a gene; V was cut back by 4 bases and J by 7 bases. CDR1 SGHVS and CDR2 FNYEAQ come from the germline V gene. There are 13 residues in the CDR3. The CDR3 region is CASSSRTGREQYF. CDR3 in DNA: TGTGCCAGCAGCTCCAGGACAGGGCGAGAGCAGTACTTC.

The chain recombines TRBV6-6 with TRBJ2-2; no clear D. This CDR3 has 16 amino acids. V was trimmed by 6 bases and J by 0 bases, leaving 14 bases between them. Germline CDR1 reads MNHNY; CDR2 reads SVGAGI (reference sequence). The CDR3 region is CASSSRRTANTGELFF. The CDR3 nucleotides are TGTGCCAGCAGCTCCCGCAGGACGGCGAACACCGGGGAGCTGTTTTTT.

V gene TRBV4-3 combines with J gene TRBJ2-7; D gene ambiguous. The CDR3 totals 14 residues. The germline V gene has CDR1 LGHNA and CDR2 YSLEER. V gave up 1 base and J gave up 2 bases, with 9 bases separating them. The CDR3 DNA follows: TGCGCCAGCAGCCAAGTGATCCCAGCCTACGAGCAGTACTTC. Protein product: CASSQVIPAYEQYF.

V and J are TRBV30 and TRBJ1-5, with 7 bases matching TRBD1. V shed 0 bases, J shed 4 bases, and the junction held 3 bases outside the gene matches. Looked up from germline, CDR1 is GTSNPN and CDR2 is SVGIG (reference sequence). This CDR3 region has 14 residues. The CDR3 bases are TGTGCCTGGAGTGTTGGGACAGAGAATCAGCCCCAGCATTTT. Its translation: CAWSVGTENQPQHF.

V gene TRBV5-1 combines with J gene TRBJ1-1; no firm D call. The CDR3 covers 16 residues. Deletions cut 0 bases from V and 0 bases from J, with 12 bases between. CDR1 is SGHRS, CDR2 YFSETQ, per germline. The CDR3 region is CASSLGSTALNTEAFF. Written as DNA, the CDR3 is TGCGCCAGCAGCTTGGGTTCCACAGCGCTGAACACTGAAGCTTTCTTT.

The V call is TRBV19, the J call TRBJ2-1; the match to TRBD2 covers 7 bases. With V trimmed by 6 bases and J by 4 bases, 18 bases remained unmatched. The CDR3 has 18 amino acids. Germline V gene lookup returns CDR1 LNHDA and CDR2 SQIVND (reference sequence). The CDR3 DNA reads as TGTGCCAGTAGGACCTTACTCCTAGGAGCGGGATCATACAATGAGCAGTTCTTC. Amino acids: CASRTLLLGAGSYNEQFF.

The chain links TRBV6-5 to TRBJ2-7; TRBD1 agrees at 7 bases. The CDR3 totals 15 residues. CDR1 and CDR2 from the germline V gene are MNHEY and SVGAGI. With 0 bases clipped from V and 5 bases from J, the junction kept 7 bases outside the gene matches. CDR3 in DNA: TGTGCCAGCAGTTACTCGGGCAGGGGGTGGAACGAGCAGTACTTC. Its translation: CASSYSGRGWNEQYF.

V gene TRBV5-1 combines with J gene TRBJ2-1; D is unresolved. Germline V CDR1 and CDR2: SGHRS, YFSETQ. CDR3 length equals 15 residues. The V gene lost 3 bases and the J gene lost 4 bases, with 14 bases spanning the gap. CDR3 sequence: CASSYTPFGYNEQFF. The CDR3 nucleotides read TGCGCCAGCAGCTATACTCCTTTCGGGTACAATGAGCAGTTCTTC. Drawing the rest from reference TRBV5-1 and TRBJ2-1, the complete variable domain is KAGVTQTPRYLIKTRGQQVTLSCSPISGHRSVSWYQQTPGQGLQFLFEYFSETQRNKGNFPGRFSGRQFSNSRSEMNVSTLELGDSALYLCASSYTPFGYNEQFFGPGTRLTVL.

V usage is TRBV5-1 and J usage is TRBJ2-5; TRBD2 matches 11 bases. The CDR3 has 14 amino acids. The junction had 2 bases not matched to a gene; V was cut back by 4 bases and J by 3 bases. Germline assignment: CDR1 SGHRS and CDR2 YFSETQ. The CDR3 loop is CASSVGLAEETQYF. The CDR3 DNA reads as TGCGCCAGCAGCGTGGGACTAGCGGAAGAGACCCAGTACTTC.

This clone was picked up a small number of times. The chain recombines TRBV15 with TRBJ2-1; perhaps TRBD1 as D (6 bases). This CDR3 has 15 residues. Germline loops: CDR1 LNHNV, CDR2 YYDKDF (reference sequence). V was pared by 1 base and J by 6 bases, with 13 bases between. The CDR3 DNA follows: TGTGCCACCAGCAGAGCGGGACAAGGAGGCAATGAGCAGTTCTTC. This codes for CATSRAGQGGNEQFF.

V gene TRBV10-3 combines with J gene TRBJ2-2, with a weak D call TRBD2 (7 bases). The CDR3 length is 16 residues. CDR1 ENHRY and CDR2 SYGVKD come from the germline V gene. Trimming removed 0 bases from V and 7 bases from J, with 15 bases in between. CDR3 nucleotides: TGTGCCATCAGTGAGTCTGTTTCGGGGGGCAGCGGGGAGCTGTTTTTT. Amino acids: CAISESVSGGSGELFF.

CDR3 nucleotide sequence: TGTGCCAGCAGCTTAGATTTAGGACAGGGGAACTATGGCTACACCTTC. Protein product: CASSLDLGQGNYGYTF. V and J are TRBV11-2 and TRBJ1-2; 9 nucleotides match TRBD1. V dropped 0 bases and J dropped 2; count of bases not matched to a gene: 4. The CDR3 contains 16 residues. The germline V gene encodes CDR1 SGHAT and CDR2 FQNNGV.

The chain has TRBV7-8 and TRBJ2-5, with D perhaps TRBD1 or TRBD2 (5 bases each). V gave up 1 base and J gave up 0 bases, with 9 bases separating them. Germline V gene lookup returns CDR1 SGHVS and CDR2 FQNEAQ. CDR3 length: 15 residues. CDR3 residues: CASSLGGSYQETQYF. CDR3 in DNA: TGTGCCAGCAGCTTAGGGGGGTCGTACCAAGAGACCCAGTACTTC.

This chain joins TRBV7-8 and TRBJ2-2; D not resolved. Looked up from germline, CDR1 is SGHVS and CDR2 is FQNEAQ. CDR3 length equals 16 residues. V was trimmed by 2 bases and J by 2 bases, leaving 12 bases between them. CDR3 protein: CASSLNSPQNTGELFF. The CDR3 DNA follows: TGTGCCAGCAGCTTAAATTCTCCCCAAAACACCGGGGAGCTGTTTTTT.

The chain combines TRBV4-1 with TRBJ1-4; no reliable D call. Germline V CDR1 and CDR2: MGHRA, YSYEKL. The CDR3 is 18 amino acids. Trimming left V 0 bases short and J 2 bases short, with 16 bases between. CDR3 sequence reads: CASSQDPEYLGTNEKLFF. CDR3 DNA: TGCGCCAGCAGCCAAGATCCCGAGTACTTAGGGACTAATGAAAAACTGTTTTTT.

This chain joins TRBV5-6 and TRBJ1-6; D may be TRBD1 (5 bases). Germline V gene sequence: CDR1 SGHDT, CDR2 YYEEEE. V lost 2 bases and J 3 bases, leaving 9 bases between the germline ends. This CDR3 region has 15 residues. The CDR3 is CASSLGDFYNSPLHF. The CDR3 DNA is TGTGCCAGCAGCTTAGGGGACTTCTATAATTCACCCCTCCACTTT.

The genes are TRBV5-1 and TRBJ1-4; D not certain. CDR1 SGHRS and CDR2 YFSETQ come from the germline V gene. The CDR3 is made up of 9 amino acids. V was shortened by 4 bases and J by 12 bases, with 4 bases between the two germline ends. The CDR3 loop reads CASSTELFF. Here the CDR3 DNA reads TGCGCCAGCAGCACTGAACTGTTTTTT.

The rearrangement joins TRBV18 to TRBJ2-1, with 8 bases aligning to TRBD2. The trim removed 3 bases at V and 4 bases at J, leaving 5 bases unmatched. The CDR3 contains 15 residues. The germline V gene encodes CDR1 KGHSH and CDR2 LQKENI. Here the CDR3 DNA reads TGTGCCAGCTCACCGGGACTAGGGACTTACAATGAGCAGTTCTTC. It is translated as CASSPGLGTYNEQFF.

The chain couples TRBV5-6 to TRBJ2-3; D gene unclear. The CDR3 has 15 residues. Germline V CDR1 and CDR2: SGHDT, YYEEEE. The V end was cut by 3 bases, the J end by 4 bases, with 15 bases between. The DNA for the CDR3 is TGTGCCAGCAGCTCTTTCGGTGGATGGTCAGATACGCAGTATTTT. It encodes CASSSFGGWSDTQYF. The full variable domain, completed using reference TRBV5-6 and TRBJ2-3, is DAGVTQSPTHLIKTRGQQVTLRCSPKSGHDTVSWYQQALGQGPQFIFQYYEEEERQRGNFPDRFSGHQFPNYSSELNVNALLLGDSALYLCASSSFGGWSDTQYFGPGTRLTVL.

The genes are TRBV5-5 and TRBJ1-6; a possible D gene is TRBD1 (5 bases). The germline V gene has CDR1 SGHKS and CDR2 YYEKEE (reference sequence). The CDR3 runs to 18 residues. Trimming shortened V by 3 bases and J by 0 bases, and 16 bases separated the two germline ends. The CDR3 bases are TGTGCCAGCAGCTCAGAAGACAGTTTCAGCTCCTATAATTCACCCCTCCACTTT. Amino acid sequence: CASSSEDSFSSYNSPLHF.

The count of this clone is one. CDR3 loop: CASSWWGMGETQYF. CDR3 DNA sequence: TGTGCCAGTAGTTGGTGGGGAATGGGGGAGACCCAGTACTTC. The chain links TRBV19 to TRBJ2-5; D ambiguous. Germline V lookup: CDR1 LNHDA, CDR2 SQIVND (reference sequence). There are 14 residues in the CDR3. Between the trimmed V and J ends, which lost 5 bases and 5 bases, there was a span of 15 bases.

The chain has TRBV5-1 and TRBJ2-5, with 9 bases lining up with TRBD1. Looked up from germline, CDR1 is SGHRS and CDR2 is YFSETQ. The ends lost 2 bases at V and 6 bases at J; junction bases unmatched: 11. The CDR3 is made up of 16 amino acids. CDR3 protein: CASSLSTGGIGKTQYF. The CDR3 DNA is TGCGCCAGCAGCTTATCGACAGGGGGGATTGGAAAGACCCAGTACTTC.

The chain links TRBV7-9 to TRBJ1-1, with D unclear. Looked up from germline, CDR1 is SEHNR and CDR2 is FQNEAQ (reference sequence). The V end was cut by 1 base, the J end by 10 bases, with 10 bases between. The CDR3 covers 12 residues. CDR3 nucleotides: TGTGCCAGCAGCTTAGAGGTAGGGATAGCTTTCTTT. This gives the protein CASSLEVGIAFF. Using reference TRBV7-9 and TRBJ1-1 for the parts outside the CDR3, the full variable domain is DTGVSQNPRHKITKRGQNVTFRCDPISEHNRLYWYRQTLGQGPEFLTYFQNEAQLEKSRLLSDRFSAERPKGSFSTLEIQRTEQGDSAMYLCASSLEVGIAFFGQGTRLTVV.

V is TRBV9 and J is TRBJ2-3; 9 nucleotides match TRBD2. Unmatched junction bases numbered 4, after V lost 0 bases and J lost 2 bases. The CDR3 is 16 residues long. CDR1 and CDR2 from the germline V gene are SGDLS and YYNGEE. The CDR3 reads CASSVGGLAITDTQYF. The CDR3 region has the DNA TGTGCCAGCAGCGTAGGGGGACTAGCAATCACAGATACGCAGTATTTT.